This record covers a single TCR beta chain. What it binds is unknown. Sample-barcoded 5' priming and a J-beta primer mix drove a second PCR of roughly 7 to 11 cycles. TCRdb itself ran the 5' RACE reads through MiXCR, one entry per CDR3 protein. Among about 1.1 million distinct CDR3 sequences listed, roughly two fifths were seen once. The data were taken from a study of blood T cells in healthy people across ages. General study results and limits: Older age went with lower TCR beta diversity per million T cells, in a roughly linear way.

The sample, about 9.2 milliliters of peripheral blood, was drawn from each donor. The total RNA that was extracted per sample amounted to at least 5 micrograms. The germline V and J ends were trimmed by 5 bases and 2 bases, with 18 bases remaining between them. Germline V gives CDR1 GTSNPN, CDR2 SVGIG (reference sequence). The CDR3 is made up of 15 amino acids. This chain links TRBV30 with TRBJ2-5; D gene uncertain. Source material: blood. The receptor's source is a man aged 18 to 30 in good health. The CDR3 sequence: CAWEPWVGSQETQYF. Written as DNA, the CDR3 is TGTGCCTGGGAGCCTTGGGTGGGGTCACAAGAGACCCAGTACTTC. Complete variable domain (other parts from reference TRBV30 and TRBJ2-5): SQTIHQWPATLVQPVGSPLSLECTVEGTSNPNLYWYRQAAGRGLQLLFYSVGIGQISSEVPQNLSASRPQDRQFILSSKKLLLSDSGFYLCAWEPWVGSQETQYFGPGTRLLVL.